This TCR beta chain was sequenced for a study of identical twins. Losses at the gene ends were 4 bases for V and 4 bases for J; bases not matched to a gene: 10. This CDR3 spans 16 amino acids. Germline-derived CDR1 and CDR2 are SGHRS and YFSETQ. TCRdb processed the 5' RACE reads anew with MiXCR; each CDR3 protein has one entry. Of some 730,000 distinct CDR3 sequences listed, about 20% were seen once; the top ten hold under 15%. These records were also assigned to another study, of T cells expressing NK-cell markers. Turning to that study: It was sorted CD3+CD56+NKG2C+, CD3+CD56+NKG2C- and CD3+CD56-NKG2C+ T cells that supplied the TCR beta repertoires.

This chain links TRBV5-1 with TRBJ2-2; 7 positions match TRBD2. The sequence was obtained from a woman aged 18 to 35 in good health. The sequencing input was PBMCs. CDR3 in DNA: TGCGCCAGCAGCCCCTCTGCGGGGGAGGGCACCGGGGAGCTGTTTTTT. Its translation is CASSPSAGEGTGELFF.